This section outlines one T cell receptor (beta chain) sequence together with its context. These data belong to a study of blood T cell repertoires in COVID-19. Overall study context: Samples taken during acute and convalescent COVID-19 were collected in the United States, Italy and Spain.

TCRdb's copy holds only in-frame clones and misses some; the assay was immunoSEQ multiplex PCR. Of around 150,000 clones listed, about nine tenths were seen once; the top ten hold nearly 5%. With V trimmed by 2 bases and J by 5 bases, 11 bases remained unmatched. Germline CDR1 LGHDT, CDR2 YNNKEL (reference sequence). The CDR3 loop spans 19 amino acids. This receptor was taken from a man aged 25-40 years with COVID-19, enrolled during active disease. The chain is built from TRBV3-1 (or the pseudogene TRBV3-2) and TRBJ2-3; 15 bases map to TRBD2. The sequenced sample was peripheral blood. CDR3 in amino acids: CASSQTLRTSGGAGDTQYF. The DNA for the CDR3 is TGTGCCAGCAGCCAAACACTGAGGACTAGCGGGGGGGCGGGAGATACGCAGTATTTT.